This T cell receptor (beta chain) was recorded in a study of blood T cell repertoires in COVID-19. Study details: Acute-phase and convalescent COVID-19 samples originated in the United States, Italy and Spain.

This CDR3 is built from 17 residues. Germline V gene sequence: CDR1 LNHDA, CDR2 SQIVND (reference sequence). Between the trimmed V and J ends, which lost 3 bases and 2 bases, there was a span of 19 bases. The authors' processing: Amplification from reference gene primers served as the basis for estimated nucleated cell counts. The repertoire was sequenced with immunoSEQ multiplex PCR; TCRdb's copy has only in-frame clones and lacks some. That table is the source of V, J and clone size, and D and trimming were worked out from the DNA. The table includes over 200,000 clones, approximately 81% detected once.

The sequencing sample was made of peripheral blood. The chain joins TRBV19 to TRBJ1-2, with TRBD1 as a possible D gene (6 bases). This TCR was sampled from a woman aged 80 or over with active or convalescent COVID-19. The CDR3 DNA reads as TGTGCCAGTAGTATCTTAATATCCGGGACATCCAACTATGGCTACACCTTC. It specifies CASSILISGTSNYGYTF.